This record looks at one T cell receptor beta chain sequence and its context. Its antigen is still unknown. A multiplex PCR was run with 60 Vbeta primers and 13 Jbeta primers. How the authors handled the data: Per a later analysis, the number of unique TCR beta chains was roughly 87 million, of which roughly 9.9 million were shared. TCRdb's copy holds only in-frame clones and misses some; the assay was immunoSEQ multiplex PCR. V, J and clone size reflect that table, while D and trimming were determined from the DNA. Seen here are roughly 98,000 clones, roughly 60% observed once, and the top ten hold 4.5% to 7%. This sample stems from a study of cytomegalovirus exposure and HLA in healthy donors. In the study overall: Around 200 million T cells yielded approximately 100 million unique TCR beta sequences, as an earlier analysis found. The study, taken as a whole, reports: It was confirmed in vitro that three of the CMV-associated chains were specific for CMV antigens.

The CDR3 has 16 residues. CDR1 and CDR2 from the germline V gene are SGHTA and FQGTGA. V was pared by 1 base and J by 0 bases, with 10 bases between. The chain uses TRBV7-3 and TRBJ1-5; no clear D gene. This TCR came from a woman aged 30 to 39 in good health and CMV-seropositive. The sequenced sample was PBMCs. CDR3 protein: CASSLNRSNSNQPQHF. For the CDR3, the DNA is TGTGCCAGCAGCTTAAACCGGAGCAATAGCAATCAGCCCCAGCATTTT.